This is a list of T cell receptor beta chains from one sample in a study of T cells in localized non-small cell lung cancer. Data came from immunoSEQ multiplex PCR; TCRdb stores just in-frame clones and leaves some out. This table has 130,000 or so clones, 89% appearing once. The sequencing here drew on peripheral blood, taken before any cancer treatment. These receptors all stem from a female donor of 60 years or more with stage I lung adenocarcinoma. Both conserved end residues are part of each CDR3. A D gene is named only where the DNA matches it firmly. A clone size is listed for some rows: how often the clone was seen (once, few, many), or a class if it is expanded.

j_call	v_call	clone_size	d_call	cdr3_aa	cdr3_nt
TRBJ2-1	TRBV11-3	-	TRBD2	CASSSTSGNEQFF	TGTGCCAGCAGCTCGACTAGCGGGAATGAGCAGTTCTTC
TRBJ2-2	TRBV7-3	-	TRBD1	CASSRDRGDTGELFF	TGTGCCAGCAGCCGTGACAGGGGGGACACCGGGGAGCTGTTTTTT
TRBJ2-7	TRBV21-1	once	-	CASSSETSHPINYEQYF	TGTGCCAGCAGCAGCGAAACTAGTCATCCTATAAACTACGAGCAGTACTTC
TRBJ2-3	TRBV2	-	-	CASSEAAVTDTQYF	TGTGCCAGCAGTGAAGCTGCTGTCACAGATACGCAGTATTTT
TRBJ2-7	TRBV6-5	few	-	CASSYRLGAGYEQYF	TGTGCCAGCAGTTACAGACTAGGGGCAGGATACGAGCAGTACTTC
TRBJ1-1	TRBV19	once	-	CASSPLVAQEAFF	TGTGCCAGTAGTCCTCTAGTCGCTCAAGAAGCTTTCTTT
TRBJ2-1	TRBV27	-	TRBD2	CASSTSENEQFF	TGTGCCAGCAGTACTAGCGAGAATGAGCAGTTCTTC
TRBJ2-2	TRBV5-1	-	-	CASSSFTGELFF	TGCGCCAGCAGTTCCTTCACCGGGGAGCTGTTTTTT
TRBJ2-1	TRBV28	once	-	CASRPTGTTPYNEQFF	TGTGCCAGCAGACCCACCGGGACAACCCCCTACAATGAGCAGTTCTTC
TRBJ1-1	TRBV29-1	-	TRBD1	CSVDRARNAEAFF	TGCAGCGTAGACAGGGCTCGAAACGCTGAAGCTTTCTTT
TRBJ2-5	TRBV6-6	-	-	CASSPLTPETQYF	TGTGCCAGCAGCCCACTGACCCCAGAGACCCAGTACTTC
TRBJ2-1	TRBV2	few	TRBD2	CASSEDAGDNEQFF	TGTGCCAGCAGTGAAGATGCGGGGGACAATGAGCAGTTCTTC
TRBJ2-3	TRBV2	-	-	CASSVDRTDTQYF	TGTGCCAGCAGTGTCGACCGCACAGATACGCAGTATTTT
TRBJ2-1	TRBV4-1	-	TRBD2	CASSQDPSGNYNEQFF	TGCGCCAGCAGCCAAGATCCTAGCGGGAACTACAATGAGCAGTTCTTC
TRBJ2-7	TRBV7-2	-	TRBD2	CASSHGLAEFYEQYF	TGTGCCAGCAGCCACGGACTAGCGGAGTTCTACGAGCAGTACTTC
TRBJ2-5	TRBV10-2	once	TRBD2	CASSPPGLAYQETQYF	TGCGCCAGCAGCCCGCCGGGACTAGCTTACCAAGAGACCCAGTACTTC
TRBJ2-1	TRBV2	few	-	CATGPYNEQFF	TGTGCCACAGGACCCTACAATGAGCAGTTCTTC
TRBJ2-1	TRBV10-3	-	TRBD2	CAISVVLAGGNNEQFF	TGTGCCATCAGTGTAGTGCTAGCGGGAGGTAACAATGAGCAGTTCTTC
TRBJ2-5	TRBV7-7	-	TRBD2	CASSTRLAGKNQETQYF	TGTGCCAGCAGCACGCGACTAGCGGGAAAAAACCAAGAGACCCAGTACTTC
TRBJ2-4	TRBV21-1	-	-	CASSQETGAPKNIQYF	TGTGCCAGCAGCCAGGAGACGGGGGCTCCCAAAAACATTCAGTACTTC
TRBJ2-1	TRBV28	once	-	CASSLDSYNEQFF	TGTGCCAGCAGTTTAGACAGCTACAATGAGCAGTTCTTC
TRBJ2-1	TRBV9	-	-	CASSVGARGHYNEQFF	TGTGCCAGCAGCGTTGGGGCGAGGGGCCACTACAATGAGCAGTTCTTC
TRBJ2-2	TRBV5-4	once	-	CASSLYRGNTGELFF	TGTGCCAGCAGCTTGTATCGGGGGAACACCGGGGAGCTGTTTTTT
TRBJ1-1	TRBV5-6	-	-	CASSLGPEAFF	TGTGCCAGCAGCTTGGGTCCTGAAGCTTTCTTT
TRBJ2-1	TRBV7-8	-	TRBD2	CASSLTTSGGRGEQFF	TGTGCCAGCAGCTTAACGACTAGCGGGGGGAGAGGTGAGCAGTTCTTC
TRBJ2-5	TRBV9	-	-	CASSVIAGPPGEQYF	TGTGCCAGCAGCGTAATCGCGGGGCCCCCGGGAGAGCAGTACTTC
TRBJ2-1	TRBV28	-	-	CASSYRGREQFF	TGTGCCAGCAGCTACCGGGGGCGTGAGCAGTTCTTC
TRBJ2-7	TRBV30	-	-	CAWSQPGHGSYEQYF	TGTGCCTGGAGCCAACCGGGACACGGGTCTTACGAGCAGTACTTC
TRBJ1-2	TRBV21-1	-	-	CASRKIGGYTF	TGTGCCAGCAGGAAAATCGGGGGCTACACCTTC
TRBJ2-5	TRBV27	-	-	CASSLSIQGWETQYF	TGTGCCAGCAGTTTATCGATACAGGGTTGGGAGACCCAGTACTTC
TRBJ2-7	TRBV20-1	-	-	CSARGVSEQYF	TGCAGTGCTAGAGGTGTCTCCGAGCAGTACTTC
TRBJ1-1	TRBV9	-	-	CASSARMDRNTEAFF	TGTGCCAGCAGCGCCCGCATGGACAGAAACACTGAAGCTTTCTTT
TRBJ2-7	TRBV9	-	-	CASSVVGGGEQYF	TGTGCCAGCAGCGTAGTCGGAGGGGGCGAGCAGTACTTC
TRBJ2-1	TRBV5-1	-	-	CASSSTGRASYNEQFF	TGCGCCAGCAGCTCAACAGGGAGAGCGTCCTACAATGAGCAGTTCTTC
TRBJ1-5	TRBV6-1	-	TRBD1	CASSEGQPNQPQHF	TGTGCCAGCAGTGAGGGACAGCCCAATCAGCCCCAGCATTTT
TRBJ2-2	TRBV4-1	-	-	CASSQDRTLNTGELFF	TGCGCCAGCAGCCAAGACAGGACACTAAACACCGGGGAGCTGTTTTTT
TRBJ2-1	TRBV1	-	-	CTSSQSPWPHGRADGNEQFF	TGCACCAGCAGCCAATCCCCCTGGCCCCACGGGAGGGCCGACGGAAATGAGCAGTTCTTC
TRBJ2-3	TRBV5-1	-	-	CASSLEGDTQYF	TGCGCCAGCAGCTTGGAAGGAGATACGCAGTATTTT
TRBJ2-1	TRBV7-2	-	-	CASSFWEQQFF	TGTGCCAGCAGCTTTTGGGAACAACAGTTCTTC
TRBJ1-5	TRBV27	-	-	CASSPGIFINQPQHF	TGTGCCAGCAGCCCAGGGATATTTATCAATCAGCCCCAGCATTTT
TRBJ2-1	TRBV25-1	-	TRBD2	CASSALAGGTNEQFF	TGTGCCAGCAGTGCCTTGGCGGGAGGTACGAATGAGCAGTTCTTC
TRBJ2-1	TRBV5-1	-	TRBD2	CASSLSLAANNEQFF	TGCGCCAGCAGCTTGAGTCTAGCGGCGAACAATGAGCAGTTCTTC
TRBJ1-1	TRBV18	-	-	CASSPQGNTEAFF	TGTGCCAGCTCTCCCCAGGGCAACACTGAAGCTTTCTTT
TRBJ1-2	TRBV25-1	-	TRBD1	CASSEPGQGNYGYTF	TGTGCCAGCAGTGAACCGGGACAGGGGAACTATGGCTACACCTTC
TRBJ2-5	TRBV5-1	-	-	CASSNGPSSGETQYF	TGCGCCAGCAGCAACGGACCTTCAAGCGGAGAGACCCAGTACTTC